This T cell receptor beta chain was recovered during a study of identifying expanded T cells in peripheral blood. The study's findings and limits: Approximately two-week clone count variance significantly increased as total template count grew. About 1.2 clones differed between technical replicates, versus around 16 and 19 over time.

Note on this clone: What it recognizes is unknown.

The assay was immunoSEQ multiplex PCR, and TCRdb's table has in-frame clones only and misses some. This sample has 90,000 or so clones, with more than 70% found just once. No infections or other immune events were documented during collection. The clonotype originates from a person aged 18 to 75 in good health. The sequencing input was blood.

The CDR3 reads CAISESRDRGNSGNTIYF. Written as DNA, the CDR3 is TGTGCCATCAGTGAGTCCCGGGACAGGGGAAACTCTGGAAACACCATATATTTT. The genes are TRBV10-3 and TRBJ1-3; TRBD1 matches 10 bases. The CDR3 has 18 residues. CDR1 ENHRY and CDR2 SYGVKD come from the germline V gene. Losses at the gene ends were 0 bases for V and 0 bases for J; bases not matched to a gene: 5.